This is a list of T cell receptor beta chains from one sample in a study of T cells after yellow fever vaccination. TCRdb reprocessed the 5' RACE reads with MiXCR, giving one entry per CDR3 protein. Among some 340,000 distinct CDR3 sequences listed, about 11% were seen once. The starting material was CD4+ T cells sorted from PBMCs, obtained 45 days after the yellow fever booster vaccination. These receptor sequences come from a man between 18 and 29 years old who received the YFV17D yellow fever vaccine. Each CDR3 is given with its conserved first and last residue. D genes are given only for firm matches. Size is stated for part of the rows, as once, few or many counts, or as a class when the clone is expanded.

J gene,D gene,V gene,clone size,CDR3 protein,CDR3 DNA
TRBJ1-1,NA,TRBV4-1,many,CASSQDGRVSFF,TGCGCCAGCAGCCAAGATGGGAGGGTATCTTTCTTT
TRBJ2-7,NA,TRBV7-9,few,CASSSGSRGSAGEQYF,TGTGCCAGCAGCTCAGGCAGCAGGGGAAGCGCTGGCGAGCAGTACTTC
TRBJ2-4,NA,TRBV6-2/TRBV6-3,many,CASSVPAVIMTVLAKNIQYF,TGTGCCAGCAGTGTCCCTGCGGTGATAATGACAGTCCTAGCCAAAAACATTCAGTACTTC
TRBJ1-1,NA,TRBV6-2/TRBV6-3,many,CASSYLPTVEAFF,TGTGCCAGCAGTTACCTCCCCACTGTGGAAGCTTTCTTT
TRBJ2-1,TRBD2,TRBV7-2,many,CASSVPRGTSFHEQFF,TGTGCCAGCAGCGTACCTCGGGGGACTAGCTTCCATGAGCAGTTCTTC
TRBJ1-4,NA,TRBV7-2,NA,CASSLLFNNEKLFF,TGTGCCAGCAGCTTACTTTTTAATAATGAAAAACTGTTTTTT
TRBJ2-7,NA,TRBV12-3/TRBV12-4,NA,CASSSAGTYEQYF,TGTGCCAGCAGTTCAGCAGGGACCTACGAGCAGTACTTC
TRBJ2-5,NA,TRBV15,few,CATSRYRGVGLETQYF,TGTGCCACCAGCAGATATCGCGGGGTTGGTCTAGAGACCCAGTACTTC
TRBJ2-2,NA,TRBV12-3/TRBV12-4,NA,CASSLGVSNTGELFF,TGTGCCAGCAGTCTAGGGGTATCGAACACCGGGGAGCTGTTTTTT
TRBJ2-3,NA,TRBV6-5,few,CASSYRQGTDTQYF,TGTGCCAGCAGTTACAGACAGGGCACAGATACGCAGTATTTT
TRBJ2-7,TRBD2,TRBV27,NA,CASRGLAGRSYEQYF,TGTGCCAGCAGAGGACTAGCGGGGCGTAGCTACGAGCAGTACTTC
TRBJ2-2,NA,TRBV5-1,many,CASSLAAWGETGELFF,TGCGCCAGCAGCTTGGCGGCCTGGGGGGAAACCGGGGAGCTGTTTTTT
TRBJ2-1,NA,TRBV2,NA,CASSARNEQFF,TGTGCCAGCAGCGCCCGGAATGAGCAGTTCTTC
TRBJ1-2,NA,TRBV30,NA,CAWSESGRFDYYGYTF,TGTGCCTGGAGTGAGTCGGGGAGATTCGACTACTATGGCTACACCTTC
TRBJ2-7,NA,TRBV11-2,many,CASRTLAAPYEQYF,TGTGCCAGCCGGACGCTGGCAGCCCCCTACGAGCAGTACTTC
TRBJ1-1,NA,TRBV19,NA,CASSAQKNTEAFF,TGTGCCAGTAGTGCGCAAAAGAACACTGAAGCTTTCTTT
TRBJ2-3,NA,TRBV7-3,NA,CASSPLGVRGTDTQYF,TGTGCCAGCAGCCCCCTAGGGGTACGAGGCACAGATACGCAGTATTTT
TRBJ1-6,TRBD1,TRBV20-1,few,CSKQGARNSPLHF,TGCAGCAAACAGGGGGCCCGAAATTCACCCCTCCACTTT
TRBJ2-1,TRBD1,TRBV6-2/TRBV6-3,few,CASSRWTGLNNEQFF,TGTGCCAGCAGTCGCTGGACAGGGTTAAACAATGAGCAGTTCTTC
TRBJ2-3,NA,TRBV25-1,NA,CASSERAPDTQYF,TGTGCCAGCAGTGAACGAGCTCCAGATACGCAGTATTTT
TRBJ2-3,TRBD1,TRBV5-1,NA,CASSPTGQPNTQYF,TGCGCCAGCAGCCCGACGGGACAGCCCAATACGCAGTATTTT
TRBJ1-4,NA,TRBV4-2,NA,CASSPYTAGGLFF,TGTGCCAGCAGCCCGTATACAGCAGGAGGACTGTTTTTT
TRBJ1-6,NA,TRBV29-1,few,CSVGEDFNSPLHF,TGCAGCGTTGGTGAGGACTTTAATTCACCCCTCCACTTT
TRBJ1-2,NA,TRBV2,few,CASSAVGANYGYTF,TGTGCCAGCAGTGCAGTGGGGGCTAACTATGGCTACACCTTC
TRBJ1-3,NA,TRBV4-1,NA,CASSRGSAGNTIYF,TGCGCCAGCAGCCGGGGCTCAGCTGGAAACACCATATATTTT
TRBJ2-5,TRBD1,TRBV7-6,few,CASSSMTGNGETQYF,TGTGCCAGCAGCTCGATGACAGGGAATGGAGAGACCCAGTACTTC
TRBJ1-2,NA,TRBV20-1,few,CSASLAGYGYTF,TGCAGTGCTAGTTTGGCAGGCTATGGCTACACCTTC
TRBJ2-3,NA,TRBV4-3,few,CASSRRGITDTQYF,TGCGCCAGCAGCCGCAGAGGGATTACAGATACGCAGTATTTT
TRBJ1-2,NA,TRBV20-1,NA,CSADRGYTF,TGCAGTGCTGACAGGGGCTACACCTTC
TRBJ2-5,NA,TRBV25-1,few,CASSESGVLETQYF,TGTGCCAGCAGTGAATCGGGGGTGTTGGAGACCCAGTACTTC
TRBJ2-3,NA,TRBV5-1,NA,CASSPRQPGTDTQYF,TGCGCCAGCAGCCCCCGGCAGCCTGGCACAGATACGCAGTATTTT